Shown below are 32 T cell receptor beta chains from a single sample sequenced in a study of prognosis after radiotherapy for stage I lung cancer. From genomic DNA, TCR beta CDR3 was amplified by two-round multiplex PCR. Each TRBV and TRBJ gene had its own primer in the first PCR round. MiXCR was run by TCRdb on the multiplex PCR reads, yielding one entry per CDR3 protein. Of some 56,000 distinct CDR3 sequences in the sample, approximately 25% were seen once. Sample: PBMCs, taken before or after stereotactic body radiation therapy (not recorded which). The source of these receptors is a donor at least 50 years old with non-small cell lung cancer.

Points on this clonotype: A read error may explain this, as a much larger clone is one base away. The chain combines TRBV28 with TRBJ2-7; D may correspond to TRBD1 or TRBD2 (5 bases each). Trimming pared 3 bases from V and 5 bases from J, leaving 14 bases between. The CDR3 extends over 14 amino acids. Germline CDR1 reads MDHEN; CDR2 reads SYDVKM. The CDR3 here is CASSFSGVGDEQYF. Written as DNA, the CDR3 is TGTGCCAGCAGTTTCAGTGGGGTGGGGGACGAGCAGTACTTC.

This clonotype was seen at least ten times. V and J are TRBV20-1 and TRBJ1-2; D might be TRBD1 (5 bases). The CDR3 has 14 residues. V dropped 2 bases and J dropped 2 bases, with 12 bases sitting between them. Germline CDR1 is DFQATT and CDR2 is SNEGSKA (reference sequence). Here the CDR3 DNA reads TGCAGTGCTAGACCCTCGTGGGGGAACTATGGCTACACCTTC. The encoded protein is CSARPSWGNYGYTF.

In the case of this clonotype: This likely stems from a read error, as it lies one base from a far larger clone. The chain links TRBV6-1 to TRBJ2-1; possibly TRBD2 for D (6 bases). The CDR3 contains 15 residues. Germline-derived CDR1 and CDR2 are MNHNS and SASEGT. CDR3 DNA sequence: TGTGCCAGCAGTTTTTCAGGGAGGACCTACAATGATCAGTTCTTC. Translating gives CASSFSGRTYNDQFF.

This clonotype has ten or more counts. This sequence joins TRBV20-1 and TRBJ2-7; no definite D call. V lost 5 bases and J 5 bases, leaving 22 bases between the germline ends. The germline V gene encodes CDR1 DFQATT and CDR2 SNEGSKA (reference sequence). The CDR3 runs 15 residues. The CDR3 DNA sequence: TGCAGTGCTCGCCGCCGGTTCATGTCGGTCAACGAGCAGTACTTC. Translated, it gives CSARRRFMSVNEQYF.

This clonotype was seen repeatedly, ten times or more. V usage is TRBV20-1 and J usage is TRBJ1-2; no reliable D call. The germline V gene has CDR1 DFQATT and CDR2 SNEGSKA (reference sequence). The CDR3 length is 11 residues. V was trimmed by 3 bases and J by 6 bases, leaving 8 bases between them. In DNA form, the CDR3 reads TGCAGTGCTAGTGGTGGTAATGGCTACACCTTC. This encodes CSASGGNGYTF.

The table lists this clonotype with many counts. J is TRBJ2-5 and V is TRBV9; D assignment may be TRBD1 or TRBD2 (5 bases each). The CDR3 is 16 amino acids. With 4 bases removed from V and 5 bases from J, the gap between germline ends came to 21 bases. Germline CDR1 reads SGDLS; CDR2 reads YYNGEE. For the CDR3, the DNA is TGTGCCAGCAGCCCAAGAGGGGCGGACTGGGGCGAGACCCAGTACTTC. It codes for CASSPRGADWGETQYF.

Many counts were recorded for this clonotype. The chain recombines TRBV6-1 with TRBJ1-5; the D gene is possibly TRBD1 (5 bases). This CDR3 is 19 amino acids long. The V gene's germline CDR1 is MNHNS and CDR2 SASEGT. Trimming removed 3 bases at V and 0 bases at J, with 21 bases between. The CDR3 here is CASSERGGAMGVSNQPQHF. The CDR3, as DNA: TGTGCCAGCAGTGAGCGGGGTGGGGCTATGGGCGTTAGCAATCAGCCCCAGCATTTT.

This clonotype was recorded many times. The chain joins TRBV6-1 to TRBJ1-5; the D is unclear. Germline-derived CDR1 and CDR2 are MNHNS and SASEGT. This CDR3 has 13 residues. Trimming stripped 6 bases from V and 4 bases from J, with 10 bases between. CDR3 residues: CASSLQQNQPQHF. Written as DNA, the CDR3 is TGTGCCAGCAGCCTGCAACAGAATCAGCCCCAGCATTTT.

The chain is built from TRBV30 and TRBJ1-2; 9 bases match TRBD1. The CDR3 runs to 13 residues. Looked up from germline, CDR1 is GTSNPN and CDR2 is SVGIG (reference sequence). The junction had 8 bases not matched to a gene; V was cut back by 4 bases and J by 8 bases. DNA of the CDR3: TGTGCCTGGATGGGAGGGACAGGGCGAGGCTACACCTTC. Translation gives CAWMGGTGRGYTF.

The sample holds many counts of this clonotype. V gene TRBV2 combines with J gene TRBJ1-4; D might be TRBD1 (5 bases). Germline CDR1 and CDR2: SNHLY and FYNNEI. Deletions cut 9 bases from V and 7 bases from J, with 15 bases between. This CDR3 spans 13 amino acids. CDR3 amino acids: CASTGMRGEKLFF. The CDR3 coding sequence is TGTGCCAGTACCGGGATGAGGGGTGAAAAACTGTTTTTT. The whole variable domain, filled in from reference TRBV2 and TRBJ1-4, reads EPEVTQTPSHQVTQMGQEVILRCVPISNHLYFYWYRQILGQKVEFLVSFYNNEISEKSEIFDDQFSVERPDGSNFTLKIRSTKLEDSAMYFCASTGMRGEKLFFGSGTQLSVL.

In this sample, this clonotype turned up a few times. A single base separates this from a much larger clone, so it may be a read error. The rearrangement uses TRBV27 and TRBJ1-1; the D is unclear. Trimming removed 5 bases from V and 3 bases from J, with 10 bases in between. Germline lookup yields CDR1 MNHEY and CDR2 SMNVEV (reference sequence). This CDR3 is built from 13 residues. CDR3 residues: CASSPRNHTEAFF. CDR3 nucleotides: TGTGCCAGCAGTCCCAGGAACCACACTGAAGCTTTCTTT.

This clonotype was seen many times. The J gene is TRBJ1-3, the V gene TRBV6-1; 7 nucleotides match TRBD1. J gave up 0 bases and V 6 bases, and 5 bases lay outside the gene matches. Germline V CDR1 and CDR2: MNHNS, SASEGT. The CDR3 extends over 15 amino acids. This chain's CDR3 is CASRPDRTSGNTIYF. CDR3 DNA: TGTGCCAGCAGGCCGGACAGGACCTCTGGAAACACCATATATTTT.

With regard to this clonotype: A much more abundant neighbour one base away suggests this may be a read error. The chain combines TRBV7-2 with TRBJ2-7; 7 bases agree with TRBD1. CDR1 is SGHTA and CDR2 is FQGNSA in the germline V gene. This CDR3 is 17 amino acids long. The CDR3 loop reads CSSSEQGPGQILIEQYF. The CDR3 nucleotides are TGTTCCAGCAGCGAACAAGGTCCGGGACAGATTCTAATCGAGCAGTACTTC.

Ten or more counts support this clonotype. V usage is TRBV12-3 or TRBV12-4 and J usage is TRBJ2-7, with TRBD2 identical over 10 bases. CDR3 length: 15 amino acids. V trimming: 6 bases; J trimming: 7 bases; junction bases outside the gene matches: 12. The CDR3 is CASRGGGAGGREQYF. The CDR3 region has the DNA TGTGCCAGCAGGGGCGGGGGAGCGGGGGGGCGTGAGCAGTACTTC.

This clonotype was counted at least ten times. The chain recombines TRBV12-3 or TRBV12-4 with TRBJ1-1; 7 nucleotides align to TRBD1. Trimming at V came to 2 bases and at J to 0 bases, leaving 15 bases not matched to a gene. The CDR3 contains 19 residues. The CDR3 here is CASSLWGRQGGLMNTEAFF. The CDR3 DNA reads TGTGCCAGCAGTTTATGGGGCCGACAGGGAGGACTTATGAACACTGAAGCTTTCTTT.

Ten or more counts support this clonotype. The chain recombines TRBV27 with TRBJ2-3; 7 positions match TRBD1. J lost 2 bases, V lost 2 bases, and 7 bases had no gene match. The CDR3 runs to 16 residues. Germline V gives CDR1 MNHEY, CDR2 SMNVEV (reference sequence). The CDR3 nucleotides are TGTGCCAGCAGTTTACTCGGGACAGCGTACACAGATACGCAGTATTTT. Residues: CASSLLGTAYTDTQYF.

There are many counts of this clonotype. The chain carries TRBV7-9 and TRBJ1-3; D is possibly TRBD1 (6 bases). This CDR3 comprises 15 residues. The V gene lost 3 bases and the J gene lost 2 bases, with 11 bases spanning the gap. Germline V lookup: CDR1 SEHNR, CDR2 FQNEAQ (reference sequence). The CDR3 protein is CASSFTGAAGNTIYF. The CDR3 nucleotides read TGTGCCAGCAGCTTTACGGGGGCGGCTGGAAACACCATATATTTT.

Note on this clonotype: It is likely a read error: a sequence one base away is far more abundant. This rearrangement joins TRBV6-2 or TRBV6-3 to TRBJ2-5, with 8 bases lining up with TRBD2. The CDR3 consists of 14 residues. The germline gives CDR1 MNHEY, CDR2 SVGEGT. The ends lost 5 bases at V and 4 bases at J; junction bases unmatched: 6. The CDR3 bases are TGTGCCAGCAGTATAAGCGGGGGAGGAGAGACCCAGTACTTC. Translated: CASSISGGGETQYF.

A remark on this clonotype: This likely came from a read error, as a far larger clone is one base away. The J gene is TRBJ2-2, the V gene TRBV6-5; 7 bases fit TRBD1. The CDR3 is 15 residues long. The germline V gene encodes CDR1 MNHEY and CDR2 SVGAGI. V shed 6 bases and J 4 bases; nucleotides not matched to a gene: 8. CDR3 in DNA: TGTGCCAGCAGAAGACAGGGAAGGTGCACCGGGGAGCTGTTTTTT. Encoded protein: CASRRQGRCTGELFF.

With respect to this clonotype: With a far larger clone one base away, a read error is the likely cause. This chain joins TRBV6-5 and TRBJ1-6, with TRBD1 matching 7 bases. V was clipped by 2 bases and J by 7 bases; unmatched bases: 11. From germline, CDR1 is MNHEY and CDR2 SVGAGI. The CDR3 consists of 17 residues. CDR3 in DNA: TGTGCCAGCAGTTACCAGATTAGACAGGGTGGCAATTCACCCCTCCACTTT. Protein product: CASSYQIRQGGNSPLHF.

This clonotype occurred many times. The chain uses TRBV11-2 and TRBJ1-3, with TRBD1 identical over 10 bases. With 5 bases clipped from V and 0 bases from J, the junction kept 4 bases outside the gene matches. Germline V gene data show CDR1 as SGHAT and CDR2 as FQNNGV. This CDR3 is built from 16 residues. CDR3 sequence (DNA): TGTGCCAGCAGCCTATGGACAGGGGGCTCTGGAAACACCATATATTTT. This encodes CASSLWTGGSGNTIYF. The full variable domain, rest sourced from reference TRBV11-2 and TRBJ1-3, is EAGVAQSPRYKIIEKRQSVAFWCNPISGHATLYWYQQILGQGPKLLIQFQNNGVVDDSQLPKDRFSAERLKGVDSTLKIQPAKLEDSAVYLCASSLWTGGSGNTIYFGEGSWLTVV.

This clonotype was observed many times. This chain joins TRBV5-1 and TRBJ1-6, with D tentatively TRBD1 (5 bases). CDR1 is SGHRS, CDR2 YFSETQ, per germline. This CDR3 is 15 amino acids long. V was clipped by 0 bases and J by 8 bases, with 12 bases between them. The CDR3, as DNA: TGCGCCAGCAGCTTGGGGGGCGGATTCGATTCACCCCTCCACTTT. It is translated as CASSLGGGFDSPLHF.

This clonotype was seen repeatedly, ten times or more. The rearrangement links TRBV20-1 to TRBJ1-4; D is ambiguous. CDR1 is DFQATT and CDR2 is SNEGSKA in the germline V gene (reference sequence). CDR3 length: 14 residues. V dropped 3 bases and J dropped 1 base, with 9 bases sitting between them. CDR3 protein: CSASKGGTNEKLFF. CDR3 coding DNA: TGCAGTGCTAGTAAGGGCGGAACTAATGAAAAACTGTTTTTT.

There are many counts of this clonotype. The J gene is TRBJ2-1, the V gene TRBV6-1; 13 bases match TRBD2. The CDR3 length is 15 residues. V lost 8 bases, J lost 8 bases, and 9 bases stayed unmatched. The germline gives CDR1 MNHNS, CDR2 SASEGT. The chain's CDR3 is CASRTGLAGVYEQFF. The CDR3, as DNA: TGTGCCAGCCGCACCGGACTAGCGGGGGTTTATGAGCAGTTCTTC.

This clonotype has ten or more counts. This chain links TRBV14 with TRBJ1-6, with 7 nucleotides matching TRBD1. Germline CDR1 SGHDN, CDR2 FVKESK. This CDR3 has 17 residues. Unmatched junction bases numbered 16, after V lost 4 bases and J lost 10 bases. The CDR3 DNA sequence: TGTGCCAGCAGCCGGACAGGTTTTCAAGTCGGTAGCTCACCCCTCCACTTT. Protein sequence: CASSRTGFQVGSSPLHF.

This clonotype was found many times. The chain uses TRBV6-1 and TRBJ1-5; D is uncertain. With 8 bases removed from V and 3 bases from J, the gap between germline ends came to 2 bases. The CDR3 consists of 10 residues. Per germline, CDR1 MNHNS and CDR2 SASEGT. CDR3 nucleotide sequence: TGTGCCAGCGCCAATCAGCCCCAGCATTTT. Protein sequence: CASANQPQHF.

This clonotype was counted ten times or more. J is TRBJ1-6 and V is TRBV4-3; 10 bases agree with TRBD1. CDR1 is LGHNA, CDR2 YSLEER, per germline. The CDR3 consists of 15 residues. The trim removed 0 bases at V and 8 bases at J, leaving 1 base unmatched. CDR3 loop: CASSQEGTGDSPLHF. The DNA for the CDR3 is TGCGCCAGCAGCCAAGAGGGGACAGGGGATTCACCCCTCCACTTT.

As to this clonotype: Given a far larger clone just one base away, this is likely a sequencing read error. The chain is built from TRBV6-5 and TRBJ2-6; unclear D gene. The CDR3 has 15 residues. Per the germline V gene, CDR1 is MNHEY and CDR2 is SVGAGI. V shed 5 bases and J shed 3 bases, with 11 bases lying between them. The CDR3 nucleotides are TGTGCCAGCAGTCGGTCGCGAGTTGGGGCCAACGTCCTGACTTTC. It translates to CASSRSRVGANVLTF.

The sample holds many counts of this clonotype. The chain recombines TRBV19 with TRBJ1-4; 7 bases map to TRBD1. The CDR3 is 15 amino acids. In germline, CDR1 is LNHDA, CDR2 SQIVND (reference sequence). J gave up 7 bases and V 7 bases, and 12 bases lay outside the gene matches. The CDR3: CASTQDRVESEKLFF. CDR3 DNA: TGTGCCAGTACTCAAGACAGGGTGGAGAGTGAAAAACTGTTTTTT.

This clonotype appeared many times. The chain combines TRBV5-1 with TRBJ1-1; the D is unclear. Germline assignment: CDR1 SGHRS and CDR2 YFSETQ. This CDR3 is 15 amino acids long. Trimming took off 0 bases at V and 3 bases at J, with 12 bases between the two ends. The CDR3 coding sequence is TGCGCCAGCAGCTTGGACGCGGTTCTTGACACTGAAGCTTTCTTT. It translates to CASSLDAVLDTEAFF.

This clonotype was found many times. The V call is TRBV19, the J call TRBJ2-1, with D possibly matching TRBD2 (6 bases). The germline CDR1 and CDR2 sequences are LNHDA and SQIVND (reference sequence). The CDR3 runs 15 residues. Trimming cost V 6 bases and J 5 bases, with 17 bases left between them. The CDR3 region is CASSTTGTGDNEQFF. CDR3 nucleotides: TGTGCCAGTAGCACCACCGGGACGGGAGACAATGAGCAGTTCTTC.

The rearrangement uses TRBV20-1 and TRBJ1-1; D gene unclear. The germline V gene has CDR1 DFQATT and CDR2 SNEGSKA (reference sequence). The length of the CDR3 is 12 residues. The CDR3 here is CSVIPNATEAFF. CDR3 DNA: TGCAGCGTCATCCCGAATGCCACTGAAGCTTTCTTT.